The 22 T cell receptor beta chains presented below share a single source sample, sequenced in a study of blood T cell repertoires in COVID-19. Profiling relied on immunoSEQ multiplex PCR, and the TCRdb table lists in-frame clones only, not all of them. The sample lists roughly 150,000 clones; roughly 80% were seen once. The sample comprised peripheral blood. These receptors originate from a man aged 65 to 85 with active or convalescent COVID-19.

The chain combines TRBV6-2 or TRBV6-3 with TRBJ1-2; 8 bases are shared with TRBD1. Germline V gene data show CDR1 as MNHEY and CDR2 as SVGEGT. Trimming at V came to 6 bases and at J to 8 bases, leaving 20 bases not matched to a gene. The CDR3 is 17 residues long. CDR3 sequence (DNA): TGTGCCAGCAGCCCTCGCGGATGGACAGGGATCGATGGAGGCTACACCTTC. Residues: CASSPRGWTGIDGGYTF.

J is TRBJ2-4 and V is TRBV10-3; TRBD2 is a possible D gene (5 bases). Germline CDR1 reads ENHRY; CDR2 reads SYGVKD. The CDR3 consists of 14 residues. Trimming shortened V by 2 bases and J by 0 bases, and 5 bases separated the two germline ends. The CDR3 spells CAISEGLAKNIQYF. The CDR3, as DNA: TGTGCCATCAGTGAGGGACTAGCCAAAAACATTCAGTACTTC.

A few counts support this clone. This chain joins TRBV12-5 and TRBJ2-1, with a possible D match to TRBD2 (6 bases). Germline V gene sequence: CDR1 LGHNT, CDR2 FRNRAP. The CDR3 sequence is 17 residues long. Trimming pared 1 base from V and 3 bases from J, leaving 16 bases between. DNA for the CDR3: TGTGCTAGTGGTTTGGAGTCTAGCGTTTTAAACTACAATGAGCAGTTCTTC. Its translation is CASGLESSVLNYNEQFF.

This clone has a count of ten or more. V gene TRBV6-5 combines with J gene TRBJ2-2, with D perhaps TRBD2 (5 bases). CDR1 and CDR2 from the germline V gene are MNHEY and SVGAGI. The CDR3 loop spans 13 amino acids. V was cut by 8 bases and J by 6 bases, with 13 bases left in between. In nucleotides, the CDR3 is TGTGCCAGCCATCATATGGGAGCCGGGGAGCTGTTTTTT. It encodes CASHHMGAGELFF.

This clone showed up just a few times. This sequence joins TRBV19 and TRBJ1-2; unclear D gene. Germline V CDR1 and CDR2: LNHDA, SQIVND (reference sequence). This CDR3 spans 15 amino acids. V shed 3 bases and J shed 4 bases, with 15 bases lying between them. In nucleotides, the CDR3 is TGTGCCAGTAGTATGGGAGGGCTCCTGTCCTATGGCTACACCTTC. Translated: CASSMGGLLSYGYTF.

The chain employs TRBV28 and TRBJ1-5; possible D gene TRBD1, 6 bases. The CDR3 has 14 amino acids. Germline-derived CDR1 and CDR2 are MDHEN and SYDVKM. V lost 6 bases to trimming and J lost 7 bases, with 16 bases between them. CDR3 sequence: CASRLGGGRQPQHF. CDR3 coding DNA: TGTGCCAGCAGGCTTGGGGGGGGCCGGCAGCCCCAGCATTTT.

This clone is a singleton in its sample. The CDR3 here is CASSRGQGGKETQYF. Here the CDR3 DNA reads TGTGCCAGCTCACGTGGACAGGGTGGGAAAGAGACCCAGTACTTC. The J gene is TRBJ2-5, the V gene TRBV18; 8 bases match TRBD1. This CDR3 region has 15 residues. Per the germline V gene, CDR1 is KGHSH and CDR2 is LQKENI. The V and J ends lost 4 bases and 3 bases, in that order; junction bases with no gene match: 7.

This chain links TRBV10-3 with TRBJ2-4, with TRBD1 matching over 7 bases. V trimming: 4 bases; J trimming: 5 bases; junction bases outside the gene matches: 8. This CDR3 comprises 15 residues. In germline, CDR1 is ENHRY, CDR2 SYGVKD. CDR3 loop: CAISASTGNENIQYF. The CDR3 nucleotides are TGTGCCATCAGTGCGTCGACAGGGAACGAAAACATTCAGTACTTC.

The V and J genes are TRBV7-3 and TRBJ1-3, with a weak D call TRBD1 (6 bases). The CDR3 sequence is 16 residues long. Trimming removed 0 bases from V and 2 bases from J, with 11 bases in between. Germline lookup yields CDR1 SGHTA and CDR2 FQGTGA. DNA of the CDR3: TGTGCCAGCAGCTTAACAGGGGGTTCGACTGGAAACACCATATATTTT. Its protein is CASSLTGGSTGNTIYF.

This chain links TRBV19 with TRBJ1-1; perhaps TRBD1 as D (5 bases). Trimming removed 5 bases from V and 5 bases from J, with 18 bases in between. Germline V CDR1 and CDR2: LNHDA, SQIVND (reference sequence). CDR3 length: 15 residues. CDR3 in amino acids: CASSSPQGMRTEAFF. The CDR3 bases are TGTGCCAGTAGTTCGCCTCAGGGTATGAGGACTGAAGCTTTCTTT.

This rearrangement joins TRBV18 to TRBJ1-4; D uncertain. The CDR3 is 16 residues long. Germline-derived CDR1 and CDR2 are KGHSH and LQKENI. Trimming took off 4 bases at V and 4 bases at J, with 16 bases between the two ends. The CDR3 spells CASSRQQADYNEKLFF. CDR3 nucleotide sequence: TGTGCCAGCTCACGTCAGCAGGCAGATTATAATGAAAAACTGTTTTTT.

V usage is TRBV14 and J usage is TRBJ2-7, with D maybe TRBD2 (6 bases). V gave up 3 bases and J gave up 0 bases, with 12 bases separating them. The CDR3 runs 15 residues. Looked up from germline, CDR1 is SGHDN and CDR2 is FVKESK. CDR3 bases: TGTGCCAGCAGCCAGCGGGGAGCCTACTCCTACGAGCAGTACTTC. Translated: CASSQRGAYSYEQYF.

This sequence joins TRBV6-5 and TRBJ2-7; a possible D gene is TRBD1 (6 bases). Germline loops: CDR1 MNHEY, CDR2 SVGAGI. V was shortened by 8 bases and J by 3 bases, with 17 bases between the two germline ends. This CDR3 is built from 14 residues. CDR3 in DNA: TGTGCCAGCGCAATTCGACAGGTGGGCTACGAGCAGTACTTC. It yields the protein CASAIRQVGYEQYF.

This rearrangement joins TRBV2 to TRBJ2-3; 7 bases align to TRBD2. Germline V gives CDR1 SNHLY, CDR2 FYNNEI. The CDR3 length is 13 residues. The ends lost 6 bases at V and 5 bases at J; junction bases unmatched: 5. The CDR3 here is CASRTLAVDTQYF. DNA for the CDR3: TGTGCCAGCAGGACTCTAGCGGTAGATACGCAGTATTTT. Drawing the rest from reference TRBV2 and TRBJ2-3, the complete variable domain is EPEVTQTPSHQVTQMGQEVILRCVPISNHLYFYWYRQILGQKVEFLVSFYNNEISEKSEIFDDQFSVERPDGSNFTLKIRSTKLEDSAMYFCASRTLAVDTQYFGPGTRLTVL.

The rearrangement joins TRBV7-2 to TRBJ1-2, with TRBD1 as a possible D gene (6 bases). V lost 5 bases, J lost 7 bases, and 20 bases lay in between. CDR1 and CDR2 from the germline V gene are SGHTA and FQGNSA. The CDR3 contains 15 residues. The CDR3 DNA reads as TGTGCCAGCAGCCGGATTGGGGGGGGGCAGGCTGGCTACACCTTC. It yields the protein CASSRIGGGQAGYTF.

V is TRBV7-9 and J is TRBJ2-7; D possibly corresponds to TRBD2 (5 bases). The germline gives CDR1 SEHNR, CDR2 FQNEAQ (reference sequence). The CDR3 contains 15 residues. V was pared by 5 bases and J by 5 bases, with 19 bases between. In DNA form, the CDR3 reads TGTGCCAGCAGCCCAACCCCCCCGGGGAGAAACGAGCAGTACTTC. Protein: CASSPTPPGRNEQYF.

This chain links TRBV6-2 or TRBV6-3 with TRBJ2-2, with 10 positions matching TRBD1. Trimming removed 5 bases from V and 2 bases from J; junction bases left unmatched: 14. This CDR3 comprises 19 residues. The germline V gene encodes CDR1 MNHEY and CDR2 SVGEGT. CDR3 in DNA: TGTGCCAGCAGTGCCCGGGACAGGGGCCGTATACGCAACACCGGGGAGCTGTTTTTT. Translated, it gives CASSARDRGRIRNTGELFF.

This chain joins TRBV28 and TRBJ2-5; TRBD1 aligns across 8 bases. The V gene end was trimmed by 3 bases and the J gene end by 5 bases; junction bases not matched to a gene: 8. The CDR3 runs to 15 residues. The germline CDR1 and CDR2 sequences are MDHEN and SYDVKM. The CDR3 coding sequence is TGTGCCAGCAGTTTGGGCAGGGGGCCTTGGGAGACCCAGTACTTC. It is translated as CASSLGRGPWETQYF. Filled out from reference TRBV28 and TRBJ2-5, the complete variable domain reads DVKVTQSSRYLVKRTGEKVFLECVQDMDHENMFWYRQDPGLGLRLIYFSYDVKMKEKGDIPEGYSVSREKKERFSLILESASTNQTSMYLCASSLGRGPWETQYFGPGTRLLVL.

The chain employs TRBV3-1 (or the pseudogene TRBV3-2) and TRBJ2-1; 8 bases are a match to TRBD1. The V and J ends lost 4 bases and 7 bases, in that order; junction bases with no gene match: 9. Germline V gene sequence: CDR1 LGHDT, CDR2 YNNKEL (reference sequence). The CDR3 extends over 15 amino acids. CDR3 nucleotide sequence: TGTGCCAGCAGCCCGTTCTCGGGACAGGAAAATGAGCAGTTCTTC. It translates to CASSPFSGQENEQFF.

The chain has TRBV28 and TRBJ1-1; weak D call: TRBD1 (6 bases). The CDR3 length is 17 residues. The V gene lost 3 bases and the J gene lost 7 bases, with 24 bases spanning the gap. Germline CDR1 and CDR2: MDHEN and SYDVKM. The CDR3, as DNA: TGTGCCAGCAGTTTGAATCCGGGACACTCCTCAAACTATGAAGCTTTCTTT. This sequence encodes CASSLNPGHSSNYEAFF.

The chain employs TRBV19 and TRBJ2-7, with a tentative D call TRBD2 (5 bases). Germline V gene data show CDR1 as LNHDA and CDR2 as SQIVND (reference sequence). Between the trimmed V and J ends, which lost 0 bases and 6 bases, there was a span of 12 bases. CDR3 size: 14 residues. The CDR3: CASSIEGLRGEQYF. As DNA, the CDR3 is TGTGCCAGTAGTATAGAGGGTCTCCGGGGCGAGCAGTACTTC.

This chain joins TRBV5-5 and TRBJ1-1, with TRBD1 identical over 8 bases. The trim removed 5 bases at V and 5 bases at J, leaving 5 bases unmatched. The CDR3 runs 13 residues. The V gene's germline CDR1 is SGHKS and CDR2 YYEKEE (reference sequence). In DNA, the CDR3 is TGTGCCAGCAGTGGACAGGGTTCGACTGAAGCTTTCTTT. Protein sequence: CASSGQGSTEAFF.